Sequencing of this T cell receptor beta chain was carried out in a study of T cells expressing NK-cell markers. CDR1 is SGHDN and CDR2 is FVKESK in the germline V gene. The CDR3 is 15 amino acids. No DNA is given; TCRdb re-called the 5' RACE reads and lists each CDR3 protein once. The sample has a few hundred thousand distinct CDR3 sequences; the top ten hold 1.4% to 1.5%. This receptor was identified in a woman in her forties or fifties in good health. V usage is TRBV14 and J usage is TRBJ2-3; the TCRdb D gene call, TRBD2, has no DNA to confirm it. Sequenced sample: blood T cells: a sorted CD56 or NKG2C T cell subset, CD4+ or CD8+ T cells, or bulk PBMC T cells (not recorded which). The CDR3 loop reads CASSLTAGVADTQYF.